These T cell receptor beta chains were read from a single sample in a study of blood T cell repertoires in COVID-19. The repertoire was sequenced with immunoSEQ multiplex PCR; TCRdb's copy has only in-frame clones and lacks some. The profile shows 50,000 to 60,000 clones, 75% to 95% of them singletons. The sequenced material came from peripheral blood. Source of these receptors: a man aged 35-49 years with acute or convalescent COVID-19. The CDR3 runs from the conserved cysteine through the conserved F or W. The order of the fields is J gene, V gene, clone size, D gene, CDR3 protein, CDR3 DNA. D genes are given only for firm matches. Size values are once, few and many counts, or a class for expanded clones, and some rows have none.

TRBJ1-1 | TRBV5-1 | NA | NA | CASSLASFDTEAFF | TGCGCCAGCAGCTTGGCCTCTTTTGACACTGAAGCTTTCTTT
TRBJ2-7 | TRBV5-1 | NA | NA | CASSLAGSPLDEQYF | TGCGCCAGCAGCTTGGCCGGGTCCCCGTTGGACGAGCAGTACTTC
TRBJ2-7 | TRBV6-2/TRBV6-3 | NA | TRBD1 | CASSYSFGQGSSYEQYF | TGTGCCAGCAGTTACTCGTTCGGACAGGGGAGCTCCTACGAGCAGTACTTC
TRBJ2-3 | TRBV5-1 | NA | TRBD1 | CASSLERGQRDTQYF | TGCGCCAGCAGCTTGGAAAGGGGGCAGAGAGATACGCAGTATTTT
TRBJ1-2 | TRBV3-1/TRBV3-2 | NA | NA | CASSQGRGRGGDGYTF | TGTGCCAGCAGCCAGGGACGTGGGAGGGGAGGGGATGGCTACACCTTC
TRBJ2-3 | TRBV29-1 | NA | NA | CSVEPPVGATDTQYF | TGCAGCGTTGAGCCACCCGTGGGAGCCACAGATACGCAGTATTTT
TRBJ2-1 | TRBV7-2 | NA | TRBD2 | CASSVSLAGSFNEQFF | TGTGCCAGCAGCGTCTCACTAGCGGGCTCCTTTAATGAGCAGTTCTTC
TRBJ2-7 | TRBV4-2 | NA | NA | CASSRETGQEQYF | TGTGCCAGCAGCCGAGAGACTGGACAGGAGCAGTACTTC
TRBJ1-4 | TRBV5-5 | once | TRBD1 | CASSPGTATNEKLFF | TGTGCCAGCAGCCCTGGGACAGCTACTAATGAAAAACTGTTTTTT
TRBJ1-1 | TRBV5-1 | NA | NA | CASSFSGGVLLDQAFF | TGCGCCAGCAGCTTTTCTGGGGGCGTTCTTCTCGATCAAGCTTTCTTT
TRBJ1-1 | TRBV11-3 | NA | NA | CASSFSGNTEAFF | TGTGCCAGCAGCTTTAGCGGGAACACTGAAGCTTTCTTT
TRBJ2-3 | TRBV19 | NA | NA | CASSGLALYTDTQYF | TGTGCCAGTAGTGGACTGGCACTATACACAGATACGCAGTATTTT
TRBJ2-2 | TRBV7-2 | NA | NA | CASSSLWEDAGELFF | TGTGCCAGCAGCTCTCTGTGGGAGGACGCCGGGGAGCTGTTTTTT
TRBJ1-2 | TRBV5-1 | NA | TRBD1 | CASSLEGTGVGYTF | TGCGCCAGCAGCTTGGAAGGGACAGGGGTCGGCTACACCTTC
TRBJ1-2 | TRBV20-1 | NA | NA | CSASLGVGNYGYTF | TGCAGTGCTAGTTTGGGAGTTGGGAACTATGGCTACACCTTC
TRBJ1-3 | TRBV25-1 | once | NA | CASSYGGAEGNTIYF | TGTGCCAGCAGTTATGGGGGCGCGGAAGGAAACACCATATATTTT
TRBJ1-2 | TRBV5-4 | NA | TRBD1 | CASSWDRGLYGYTF | TGTGCCAGCAGCTGGGACAGGGGGCTCTATGGCTACACCTTC
TRBJ1-1 | TRBV6-5 | NA | NA | CASRRNGGENTEAFF | TGTGCCAGCAGACGAAATGGGGGGGAGAACACTGAAGCTTTCTTT
TRBJ2-3 | TRBV19 | NA | NA | CASSIGTGEGTDTQYF | TGTGCCAGTAGTATAGGGACGGGAGAGGGGACAGATACGCAGTATTTT
TRBJ2-1 | TRBV28 | NA | NA | CASRLGSSYNEQFF | TGTGCCAGCAGACTAGGTAGTTCCTACAATGAGCAGTTCTTC
TRBJ2-7 | TRBV7-9 | NA | TRBD2 | CASSLARDSGTDYEQYF | TGTGCCAGCAGCTTAGCGCGGGATAGCGGGACTGACTACGAGCAGTACTTC
TRBJ2-1 | TRBV24-1 | NA | TRBD2 | CATSDFAGGAYNEQFF | TGTGCCACCAGTGATTTTGCCGGGGGGGCCTACAATGAGCAGTTCTTC
TRBJ2-6 | TRBV5-1 | NA | NA | CASSLGQAVPGANVLTF | TGCGCCAGCAGCTTGGGACAGGCGGTCCCTGGGGCCAACGTCCTGACTTTC
TRBJ2-7 | TRBV5-1 | few | TRBD2 | CASSSPGSGKTYEQYF | TGCGCCAGCAGCTCGCCAGGGAGCGGGAAGACCTACGAGCAGTACTTC
TRBJ2-3 | TRBV13 | NA | TRBD1 | CASSSRTGQGTDTQYF | TGTGCCAGCTCGTCGCGAACGGGACAGGGAACAGATACGCAGTATTTT